This T cell receptor beta chain is drawn from a study of human T cells and chemical hapten exposure. Background on the study: Sensitization was performed using 2% DPC on an approximately 2 cm by approximately 2 cm upper inner arm skin site. Patch tests put 0.01% DPC on the upper back, read at 6 days.

From germline, CDR1 is SGHTA and CDR2 FQGNSA. CDR3 size: 15 residues. V lost 1 base and J 4 bases, leaving 11 bases between the germline ends. The time point: patch test 3, about 24 weeks after DPC sensitization. As to treatment: therapeutic diphenylcyclopropenone sensitization with weekly scalp DPC. TCRdb re-derived calls from the RACE reads in MiXCR, one entry per CDR3 protein. This table holds 150,000 to 200,000 distinct CDR3 sequences, around 30% found once. The source is a woman younger than 30 with alopecia areata. Some clones in this sample may be carry-over from other donors' samples. This chain links TRBV7-2 with TRBJ1-5; no clear D. This specimen was whole blood, taken in connection with sensitization to the hapten diphenylcyclopropenone (DPC). CDR3 sequence reads: CASSLGYSRNQPQHF. Here the CDR3 DNA reads TGTGCCAGCAGCTTAGGGTATAGCCGTAATCAGCCCCAGCATTTT.